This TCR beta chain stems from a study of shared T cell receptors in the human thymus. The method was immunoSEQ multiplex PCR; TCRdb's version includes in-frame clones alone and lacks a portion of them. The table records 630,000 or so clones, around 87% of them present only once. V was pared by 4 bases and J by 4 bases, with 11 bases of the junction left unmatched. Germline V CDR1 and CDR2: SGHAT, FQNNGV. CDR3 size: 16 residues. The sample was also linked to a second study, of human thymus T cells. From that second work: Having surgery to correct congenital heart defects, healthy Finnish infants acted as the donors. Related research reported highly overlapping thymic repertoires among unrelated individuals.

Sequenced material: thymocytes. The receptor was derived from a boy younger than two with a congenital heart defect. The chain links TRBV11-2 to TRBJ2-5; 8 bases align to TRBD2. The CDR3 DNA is TGTGCCAGCAGCTCCCGGGGGGGTCCATGGTCAGAGACCCAGTACTTC. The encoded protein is CASSSRGGPWSETQYF. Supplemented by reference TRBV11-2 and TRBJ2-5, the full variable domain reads EAGVAQSPRYKIIEKRQSVAFWCNPISGHATLYWYQQILGQGPKLLIQFQNNGVVDDSQLPKDRFSAERLKGVDSTLKIQPAKLEDSAVYLCASSSRGGPWSETQYFGPGTRLLVL.